These T cell receptor beta chains were read from a single sample in a study of shared clonotypes between healthy human individuals. The repertoire was sequenced with immunoSEQ multiplex PCR; TCRdb's copy has only in-frame clones and lacks some. The sample consists of around 980,000 clones, roughly 74% of them appearing once. Specimen: memory CD4+ T cells from PBMCs. These receptors all come from a man between 18 and 35 years old in good health. Some clones in this sample may be carry-over from other donors' samples. The conserved cysteine and the conserved F or W are not part of the CDR3 here. Clone size, where shown, is once, few, many, or a class for clones that have expanded.

>12|TRBJ2-5|TRBV5-1|.
ASTGTSGTETQY
>12|TRBJ2-5|TRBV4-3|.
ASSQGAGEETQY
>9|TRBJ2-3|TRBV20-1|.
SFLAGARGY
>15|TRBJ1-2|TRBV4-3|.
ASSQMAWKNVNYGYT
>13|TRBJ2-5|TRBV28|.
ASSPWTGDQETQY
>14|TRBJ2-7|TRBV4-2|.
ASSQVSGGLPAEQY
>12|TRBJ1-2|TRBV9|.
ASSVSTGADGYT
>14|TRBJ2-2|TRBV5-1|.
ASSPQGGKNTGELF
>13|TRBJ2-1|TRBV27|many
ASSSLAGGNDEQF
>13|TRBJ2-1|TRBV4-1|.
ASSQEENRGYEQF
>10|TRBJ1-1|TRBV11-2|.
ASSVSRSEAF
>11|TRBJ1-2|TRBV28|.
ASSPGTFYGYT
>13|TRBJ2-1|TRBV5-6|.
ASQGLDSSYNEQF
>14|TRBJ2-2|TRBV7-3|.
ASSLQGVGNTGELF
>11|TRBJ1-2|TRBV6-1|.
ASSVGGFYGYT
>12|TRBJ1-5|TRBV28|.
ASPPGAPYQPQH
>13|TRBJ1-4|TRBV6-6|.
ASSTAGEYNEKLF
>12|TRBJ1-2|TRBV18|.
ASSPEPTRGGYT
>15|TRBJ1-2|TRBV9|.
ASSGGRPNGTNYGYT
>15|TRBJ2-1|TRBV10-3|.
AISDPTGDRGYNEQF
>9|TRBJ2-1|TRBV5-1|.
ASSLGTEQF
>11|TRBJ1-2|TRBV25-1|.
ASSEFESYGYT
>11|TRBJ1-1|TRBV10-1|few
ASSEGTYTEAF
>12|TRBJ2-1|TRBV9|.
ASSPRDTYNEQF
>14|TRBJ1-1|TRBV6-5|.
ASSYGQGIWNTEAF
>12|TRBJ1-4|TRBV5-1|.
ASSPGHSNEKLF
>10|TRBJ1-1|TRBV28|.
ASSLFGTEAF
>12|TRBJ1-2|TRBV14|.
ASSQDSWVGGYT
>12|TRBJ2-7|TRBV29-1|once
SVDGTGFPYEQY
>12|TRBJ1-3|TRBV6-1|.
ASSYDTLGNTIY
>12|TRBJ2-7|TRBV2|.
ASVRQGAHNEQY
>13|TRBJ2-3|TRBV6-1|.
ASSGGLAETDTQY
>13|TRBJ2-3|TRBV5-1|.
ASSKAGTNTDTQY
>11|TRBJ2-5|TRBV29-1|.
SVTTKGGETQY
>13|TRBJ2-3|TRBV9|once
ASSPWTGTTDTQY
>12|TRBJ1-5|TRBV19|.
ASSIQDGYQPQH
>13|TRBJ1-3|TRBV5-6|.
ASSLAQVSGNTIY
>12|TRBJ2-7|TRBV7-2|.
ASSPPGGWNEQY
>9|TRBJ2-5|TRBV5-8|.
ASSFRETQY
>14|TRBJ1-5|TRBV30|.
AWTGQGATVGQPQH
>13|TRBJ2-7|TRBV14|.
ASSRGTSGNYEQY
>17|TRBJ2-3|TRBV28|.
ASIPARLAQIGGTDTQY
>12|TRBJ2-5|TRBV6-5|.
ASSQRDLLETQY
>12|TRBJ2-1|TRBV5-1|many
ASSTGSSDNEQF
>13|TRBJ1-5|TRBV5-1|.
ASSRTGPHNQPQH
>14|TRBJ2-3|TRBV5-4|few
ASSGTSGRDTDTQY
>14|TRBJ2-2|TRBV11-3|.
ASSAETSGRAGELF
>12|TRBJ1-2|TRBV27|.
ASSQRSGAYGYT
>14|TRBJ2-7|TRBV5-1|.
ASSPRAGHRSYEQY
>11|TRBJ2-1|TRBV2|.
ASIAGPYNEQF